This TCR beta chain was recorded in a study of blood T cells in healthy people across ages. Germline assignment: CDR1 LGHDT and CDR2 YNNKEL (reference sequence). The CDR3 covers 14 residues. Trimming shortened V by 1 base and J by 8 bases, and 14 bases separated the two germline ends. A sample-barcoded 5' primer and a J-beta primer mix were used in a second PCR of roughly 6 to 12 cycles. Each CDR3 protein is one row after TCRdb ran MiXCR on the 5' RACE reads. The profile shows around 690,000 distinct CDR3 sequences, around 54% of them singletons. Points on this clonotype: Antigen: not known.

General study points: Unsorted PBMCs blocked a conclusive comparison of naive and antigen-experienced cells. The CMV status of each donor remained undetermined, and this could have confounded shifts in expanded clonotypes. From one million sequenced T cells, diversity estimates were lower bounds. Older age coincided with a roughly linear decline in TCR beta diversity per million T cells.

The TCR sequence derives from a man aged 60 to 75 in good health. The chain couples TRBV3-1 to TRBJ1-2; D unresolved. The sample consisted of blood. Here the CDR3 DNA reads TGTGCCAGCAGCCAAGGCAGCAGGTCCTGGGGCTACACCTTC. Translating it yields CASSQGSRSWGYTF.